This entry features one T cell receptor beta chain sequence. In the study's own analysis: For nucleated cells, counts were estimated from reference gene primer amplification. Some clones are missing from TCRdb's copy, which holds only in-frame ones; the method was immunoSEQ multiplex PCR. Clone size and V and J calls were adopted from that table, with D and trimming inferred from the DNA. The sample has hundreds of thousands of clones, roughly 88% seen once. Per the germline V gene, CDR1 is GTSNPN and CDR2 is SVGIG (reference sequence). This CDR3 is built from 13 residues. The V and J ends lost 0 bases and 3 bases respectively, with 6 bases between them. This sample is drawn from a study of blood T cell repertoires in COVID-19. Study-level information: Both acute and convalescent COVID-19 samples were obtained from the United States, Italy and Spain. Nucleic acid was either cDNA or gDNA, and it came from T cells, B-cell-depleted T cells, or PBMCs.

The source of this sequence is a woman in her 30s with active or convalescent COVID-19. Sequencing was done on a sample of peripheral blood. The rearrangement links TRBV30 to TRBJ1-5; D unresolved. CDR3 DNA: TGTGCCTGGAGTGTAGACTTCAATCAGCCCCAGCATTTT. Amino acids: CAWSVDFNQPQHF.